This TCR beta chain was obtained from a study of cytomegalovirus exposure and HLA in healthy donors (dated by TCRdb to the late 2010s). Broadly, across the study: An earlier analysis of approximately 590 of the donors reported 250 to 300 Gb of sequence data and 120 million or so unique TCR beta sequences from roughly 180 million T cells. Besides the first cohort of hundreds of subjects, a separate validation cohort made up of 120 or so different subjects was used. An earlier analysis of fewer than 700 of the donors applied high-throughput TCR beta sequencing to assess whether each TCR beta V gene segment acted as functional or pseudogenic. A later genetic analysis used genome-wide SNP genotypes for about 65% of the 666 donors, treating that subset as a discovery cohort. The number of donors typed differed by locus, with about 629-630 for A, B, C, DRB1 and DQB1, more than 500 for DQA1, about 610 for DPA1, and around 460 for DPB1. All discovery cohort repertoires had been generated on a single sequencing platform. The genetic ancestry cluster associated with self-reported Caucasian donors included over 80% of the approximately 400 genotyped donors. To predict cytomegalovirus infection status, the study brought together high-throughput TCR immunosequencing, statistical association of individual TCRs with disease status, and machine learning. The later analysis used no new phenotypic data to find candidate immune exposures, relying instead on TCR beta sequences and their occurrence across donors. Class I and class II HLA loci were covered by the typing at four-digit resolution. Across under 500 genotyped donors of the cohort, an average of about 250,000 unique TCR beta nucleotide sequences per donor were sequenced, and roughly a sixth of those sequences were non-productive. An early release covering approximately 600 HLA-typed donors comprised about 300 gigabases of sequencing data and approximately 85 million unique TCR sequences. Several DR-DQ haplotypes were treated as single units for association and clustering because of strong linkage in the cohort. The study used immunosequencing to profile the T cell repertoires of hundreds of subjects and linked those repertoires to cytomegalovirus serostatus. The study aimed to test whether signatures of past pathogen exposure could be identified by cataloging public T cell receptors. To study patterns of TCR occurrence, a later analysis re-analyzed previously published TCR beta repertoires from 666 donors and added high-resolution HLA genotyping. Donor age, sex, ethnicity and CMV serostatus were compiled alongside the repertoire data.

Turning to this clone: What this receptor recognizes is not known. Base qualities are missing; no much larger clone stands one base away.

V and J lose 2 bases and 0 bases, and a span of 9 bases separates them. The CDR3 contains 15 residues, cysteine and phenylalanine counted. The only DNA kept is the CDR3, 45 bases in frame from the first base. Per the germline V gene, SGHDT is the CDR1 and YYEEEE is the CDR2. The library was made by the immunoSEQ multiplex PCR assay. The multiplex PCR relied on a mix of 60 forward primers for TCR Vbeta segments and 13 reverse primers for TCR Jbeta segments. The CDR3 region of rearranged TCR beta genes was amplified from genomic DNA by a multiplex PCR assay. The amplified TCR beta libraries were sequenced on the Illumina HiSeq System as 87-base-pair reads. The study's processing was this. Across the 600 to 700 repertoires, a later analysis counted tens of millions of unique TCR beta chains, roughly 11 million of which were shared by at least two donors. Raw reads were error-corrected and collapsed into unique sequences with a nearest-neighbor algorithm that merged closely related sequences to remove PCR and sequencing errors. To assign V, D and J gene segments, CDR3 sequences were aligned to IMGT reference sequences. For a sequence to be retained, a match of at least six nucleotides was required to both a V gene segment and a J gene segment. A rearrangement counted as productive if the CDR3 had no stop codons and remained in frame with V and J, and every other rearrangement counted as non-productive. CDR3 was defined according to IMGT convention as the region running from the second conserved V-encoded cysteine to the conserved J-encoded phenylalanine. In an earlier analysis of 587 of the donors, sequences lacking an unambiguous match to a single V gene segment were excluded. An earlier analysis of about 600 of the donors called V segments functional above 56.7% productive rearrangements and segregating when the between-donor standard deviation exceeded 5%. A statistical classification framework was built to diagnose cytomegalovirus status from the catalog of TCR beta chain sequences. A later analysis assigned V and J genes by comparing TCR nucleotide sequences with IMGT/GENE-DB human TR gene sequences. Using the TCRdist pipeline, a later analysis assigned CDR3 sequences along with most-parsimonious VDJ recombination scenarios. In a later analysis, every TCR beta chain was defined by the combination of its CDR3 amino acid sequence and its V-gene family, and reads without a unique V-gene family were dropped. As a way to deal with suspected cross-contamination and a sequencing artifact, a later analysis dropped 450 to 600 nucleotide sequences that were highly shared and had low generation probability. A later analysis calculated a clonal expansion index for each public chain from normalized within-repertoire ranks of inferred template counts. In a later analysis, generation probabilities were computed using a VDJ recombination model fitted to out-of-frame rearrangements, and the results were checked against IGoR. In a later analysis, hypergeometric tests were used to score TCR-TCR, TCR-HLA and TCR-CMV co-occurrence, with a repertoire-size bias correction applied to TCR pairs. A later analysis estimated false discovery rates by permuting HLA or CMV assignments 20 times. In a later analysis, co-occurring TCRs were grouped with DBSCAN, and TCRdist sequence similarity was added when clustering was performed within HLA-allele-positive subsets. Repertoires with fewer than 30,000 or more than 120,000 public chains, plus five repertoires with anomalous nucleotide sharing, were excluded from co-occurrence clustering. TCRdb holds this immuneACCESS table with in-frame rearrangements only. Some clones are missing; in checked studies, unresolved V genes explain under half, and the rest has no known cause. V, J and clone size reflect that table, while D and trimming were determined from the DNA. This sample comprises about 80,000 clones, roughly two thirds of them detected only once. Clones ranked in the top ten supply 6.9% of the sample.

The cohort consisted of 600 to 700 healthy bone marrow donors. Cohort members were all nominally healthy when sampled, although unrecorded immune exposures were likely present. The donor tested CMV seropositive and was one of the 289 seropositive cohort members. Every donor gave a peripheral blood sample, and the peripheral blood mononuclear cells from that sample were used for TCR beta sequencing. The Qiagen DNeasy Blood Extraction Kit was used to extract genomic DNA from the blood cell samples. Broader findings and caveats from the paper: A later analysis found that most CMV-associated TCR beta chains appeared HLA-restricted, with HLA associations seemingly driven largely by CMV exposure. The 87-base-pair reads could not distinguish some IMGT-functional V segments, including TRBV6-2 and TRBV6-3, so those segments were excluded. In the study, some 160 TCR beta chains were listed as associated with cytomegalovirus. Correlated functional status among segregating V segments might be attributable to linkage disequilibrium, but an unknown experimental factor could not be ruled out. In both the original and validation cohorts, the classifier was reported to diagnose cytomegalovirus status with high specificity and sensitivity. Strong co-occurrence of HLA alleles, especially DR and DQ, made assigning TCR associations to individual alleles difficult. The sequencing pipeline was judged likely to have produced a cluster of highly shared sequence variants as a technical artifact. Because some donors lacked HLA typing at each locus, the association tests relied only on the typed subset. According to a later analysis, parvovirus B19, influenza, CMV and Epstein-Barr virus appeared linked to several top co-occurrence clusters. Sequencing depth was assumed to be roughly uniform across donors in the presence/absence analyses, though that assumption may not hold. This cohort had only TCR beta chains sequenced, and the lack of alpha or paired-chain data limited which features could be detected. In a later analysis, more than 15,000 TCR beta sequences were associated with specific HLA alleles at a false discovery rate of 0.05. In vitro tests confirmed that a few of the cytomegalovirus-associated TCR beta chains recognize cytomegalovirus antigens. In a later genetic analysis, fewer N-insertions in productive TCRs were reported among donors in an Asian-associated ancestry cluster than the roughly 670-donor mean. Compared with equally common non-associated chains, HLA-associated TCR beta chains in a later analysis were more clonally expanded and had lower generation probabilities. The authors suggested that the approach could potentially be extended to other disease states and immunological phenotypes. Immune exposure information for the cohort was limited to CMV serostatus. Broadly in line with IMGT annotations, most TCR beta V segments showed up in productive rearrangements about 87% or about 30% of the time in an earlier analysis of 450 to 750 of the donors. An association between a missense DCLRE1C variant and V-gene and J-gene trimming of TCR beta chains was found in a later genetic analysis and replicated in an independent cohort. The earlier analysis of some 560 of the donors excluded 15 to 20 rarely observed V segments, including chromosome 9 orphons, because counts were too low. A further reported finding was that TCR beta sequences accurately predicted the HLA-A and HLA-B alleles for most subjects in the first cohort. A later analysis found that TCR association rates varied across HLA loci, with DRB1 alleles showing the most associated TCRs and HLA-C alleles the fewest. Most TCR sequences were seen in very few donors, while some public TCRs were found in many individuals.

The clonotype was recovered from a woman between 50 and 59 years old in good health and CMV-seropositive. This receptor chain uses TRBV5-6 and TRBJ1-5; a confident D gene designation cannot be given. Sequencing input: PBMCs. The sequence in DNA is TGTGCCAGCAGCTTAACACCATATAGCAATCAGCCCCAGCATTTT. The resulting protein is CASSLTPYSNQPQHF.